This T cell receptor beta chain is from a study of beta chain features in type 1 diabetes. Via CD45RO/CCR7/CD25/CD127/CD95/CD27, cells of the CD4+ naive, central memory, regulatory and stem cell-like memory subsets were sorted. Notes on the study in general: When VDJ junctions were examined, type 1 diabetes patients showed fewer insertions and more deletions. People with Type 1 diabetes carried modestly yet significantly shorter TCRB CDR3s in all four CD4+ subsets. With patients and controls alike, PCR might favor shorter templates to an equal degree. Within patients, naive, central memory and Treg TCRB repertoires seemed more similar than within healthy donors.

Reverse transcription of all isolated RNA meant that expressed TCRB transcripts were sequenced. Clones were sequenced by immunoSEQ multiplex PCR, and TCRdb holds only the in-frame ones, with some missing. The table records 640,000 or so clones, more than 12% of them present only once. In regard to this clone: Its antigen is undetermined.

Germline V lookup: CDR1 SEHNR, CDR2 FQNEAQ (reference sequence). This CDR3 comprises 14 residues. The V gene lost 0 bases and the J gene lost 1 base, with 6 bases spanning the gap. Sequencing was done on a sample of naive CD4+ T cells from blood. This chain uses TRBV7-9 with TRBJ2-5; no definite D call. This TCR was recovered from a man younger than 35 with type 1 diabetes. The CDR3 nucleotides are TGTGCCAGCAGCTTAGCGGTGATCCAAGAGACCCAGTACTTC. Residues: CASSLAVIQETQYF.